What follows is one T cell receptor (beta chain) and its context. Antigen unknown. Assay used: immunoSEQ multiplex PCR; TCRdb lists only in-frame clones, some missing. The table has under 40,000 clones, 80% to 95% seen once. From germline, CDR1 is SGHVS and CDR2 FQNEAQ. V was pared by 3 bases and J by 6 bases, with 12 bases between. The CDR3 totals 13 residues. This sample is drawn from a study of regulatory dendritic cells for organ transplantation. General study points: The authors noted considerable between-person heterogeneity in alloreactive memory CD8+ cells. Regulatory dendritic cells appeared to expand memory CD8+ clones less than mature ones.

Naive CD45RA+ and memory CD45RO+ CD4+ or CD8+ T cells were FACS-sorted. The source is a human donor in good health. V and J are TRBV7-8 and TRBJ2-7; the D is unclear. Sequences were obtained from naive CD8+ T cells from blood. As for subset: CD45RA+ naive T cells. The CDR3 spells CASSFAPQVEQYF. The CDR3 DNA sequence: TGTGCCAGCAGCTTCGCGCCCCAGGTCGAGCAGTACTTC.